The source of this T cell receptor (beta chain) is a study of a mutant IDH1 vaccine in newly diagnosed glioma. Looking at the study overall: Initiation of the vaccine course occurred 4-6 weeks after radiotherapy alone, or alongside temozolomide cycles.

Only in-frame clones appear in the TCRdb table, and some are missing; sequencing was by immunoSEQ multiplex PCR. The data show tens of thousands of clones, roughly nine tenths seen once. Time point meaning: week 5, during vaccination. It was 300 ug of mutant IDH1 20-mer peptide that made up each vaccine dose, given with topical imiquimod. The CDR3 consists of 13 residues. In germline, CDR1 is MNHNS, CDR2 SASEGT. Trimming removed 4 bases at V and 1 base at J, with 6 bases between. As regards this clone: Its target is unknown.

The chain recombines TRBV6-1 with TRBJ2-3; D is undetermined. The clonotype comes from a woman aged 50 to 60 with glioma. Sequencing used PBMCs, obtained from a glioma patient whose treatment included an IDH1 peptide vaccine. The CDR3 sequence is CASSAKGTDTQYF. CDR3 nucleotides: TGTGCCAGCAGTGCTAAAGGCACAGATACGCAGTATTTT.